The 25 T cell receptor beta chains reported below all come from one sample, sequenced in a study of T cell clusters in autoimmune cytopenias (dated by TCRdb to between 2019 and 2020). Sequenced on an Illumina MiSeq. Multiplex PCR with a touch-down protocol amplified TRB rearrangements, with the TRB-A and TRB-B primer pools combined in a single tube. TCRdb reprocessed the public reads and reports one entry per CDR3 protein sequence, without DNA. Per the sample table, the count is around 2,500 distinct CDR3 sequences. Together, the top ten hold roughly 47% of the sample. For each sample, TRB amplification used 200 to 300 ng of peripheral blood genomic DNA, equal to about 37,000 genome equivalents. Source material: peripheral blood. The receptors were gathered from a human donor with an autoimmune cytopenia or autoimmune hepatitis (not recorded which).

This clonotype is deemed medium-sized by its frequency. The chain's CDR3 is CASSPTRGPSYEQYF. The chain is built from TRBV18 and TRBJ2-7; checking the TCRdb D call of TRBD1 is not possible without DNA. Germline V gene data show CDR1 as KGHSH and CDR2 as LQKENI. CDR3 size: 15 residues.

The chain uses TRBV12-3 or TRBV12-4 and TRBJ1-5; without DNA, the TCRdb call of TRBD1 cannot be checked. The CDR3 spans 15 residues. The CDR3 protein is CASSLSQGFSQPQHF.

The chain is built from TRBV15 and TRBJ2-5. The CDR3 covers 14 residues. Germline CDR1 reads LNHNV; CDR2 reads YYDKDF (reference sequence). This CDR3 is CATSRQDPQETQYF.

According to its frequency, this clonotype is medium-sized (0.01 to 0.1%). J is TRBJ1-4 and V is TRBV27. The germline V gene has CDR1 MNHEY and CDR2 SMNVEV (reference sequence). The length of the CDR3 is 15 residues. This CDR3 reads CASSLSVGLREKLFF. The full variable domain, in which reference TRBV27 and TRBJ1-4 provide the parts outside the CDR3, is EAQVTQNPRYLITVTGKKLTVTCSQNMNHEYMSWYRQDPGLGLRQIYYSMNVEVTDKGDVPEGYKVSRKEKRNFPLILESPSPNQTSLYFCASSLSVGLREKLFFGSGTQLSVL.

The rearrangement uses TRBV5-4 and TRBJ2-1. The CDR3 covers 14 residues. CDR1 is SGHNT and CDR2 is YYREEE in the germline V gene (reference sequence). This CDR3 is CASSLGGSYNEQFF.

Considering frequency, this clonotype is medium-sized (0.01 to 0.1%). This rearrangement joins TRBV15 to TRBJ2-3. Germline loops: CDR1 LNHNV, CDR2 YYDKDF (reference sequence). This CDR3 is 14 amino acids long. Here the CDR3 reads CATSRGTSTDTQYF.

This clonotype counts as medium-sized (0.01 to 0.1%) by frequency. The V gene is TRBV11-1, the J gene TRBJ2-1; TCRdb reports TRBD1, a call that lacks DNA to check it against. Looked up from germline, CDR1 is SGHAT and CDR2 is FQDESV (reference sequence). This CDR3 is built from 13 residues. The chain's CDR3 is CATRDRYYNEQFF.

This clonotype ranks as medium-sized in terms of frequency. The rearrangement links TRBV18 to TRBJ2-3; TCRdb gives TRBD2 as the D gene, but with no DNA this cannot be confirmed. This CDR3 comprises 16 residues. Germline CDR1 is KGHSH and CDR2 is LQKENI. CDR3 sequence reads: CASSPRLAASTDTQYF.

The chain joins TRBV11-2 to TRBJ1-1. CDR3 length: 13 amino acids. CDR1 is SGHAT and CDR2 is FQNNGV in the germline V gene. This chain's CDR3 is CASSLIGGPEAFF.

This chain connects TRBV6-2 or TRBV6-3 to TRBJ2-7; TCRdb reports TRBD1, a call that lacks DNA to check it against. The CDR3 loop spans 13 amino acids. CDR1 and CDR2 from the germline V gene are MNHEY and SVGEGT. CDR3: CASRKGQGGEQYF.

The chain employs TRBV5-8 and TRBJ1-2; TCRdb returns TRBD1, unconfirmable since there is no DNA. Germline lookup yields CDR1 SGHTS and CDR2 YDEGEE. The CDR3 is 14 residues long. Here the CDR3 reads CASSWGGDRAGYTF.

This clonotype registers medium-sized by frequency. The chain joins TRBV6-5 to TRBJ2-3; lacking DNA, the TRBD2 call made by TCRdb goes unchecked. This CDR3 is 17 amino acids long. The germline V gene encodes CDR1 MNHEY and CDR2 SVGAGI. CDR3 in amino acids: CASSRRPGLADLDTQYF.

The CDR3 sequence is CASSQEPQRTRAGELFF. This sequence joins TRBV14 and TRBJ2-2; as DNA is missing, the TRBD2 call by TCRdb cannot be tested. Germline V lookup: CDR1 SGHDN, CDR2 FVKESK. The CDR3 consists of 17 residues.

This chain uses TRBV7-9 with TRBJ2-6. The CDR3 runs 17 residues. Germline CDR1 is SEHNR and CDR2 is FQNEAQ (reference sequence). CDR3 loop: CASSLGAGSSGANVLTF.

CDR3 region: CASSDRTPNTEAFF. The chain has TRBV6-5 and TRBJ1-1; TCRdb's D call of TRBD1 is untestable without DNA. The CDR3 totals 14 residues. Germline CDR1 reads MNHEY; CDR2 reads SVGAGI.

The chain combines TRBV12-3 or TRBV12-4 with TRBJ2-3. The CDR3 is made up of 11 amino acids. CDR3 protein: CASSLLDTQYF.

This clonotype is called medium-sized based on its frequency. This chain links TRBV18 with TRBJ1-1. CDR3 size: 12 residues. Per germline, CDR1 KGHSH and CDR2 LQKENI. CDR3 sequence reads: CASSPRNTEAFF.

The chain links TRBV18 to TRBJ2-7. The CDR3 spans 14 residues. Germline-derived CDR1 and CDR2 are KGHSH and LQKENI. This CDR3 is CASASPGLSPEQYF.

The chain employs TRBV6-5 and TRBJ1-1; the D call from TCRdb, TRBD1, cannot be confirmed without DNA. CDR1 MNHEY and CDR2 SVGAGI come from the germline V gene. The CDR3 is 15 amino acids. CDR3 protein: CASKRKGGKGTEAFF.

This clonotype is identified as medium-sized from frequency. The J gene is TRBJ2-6, the V gene TRBV6-5. Germline V lookup: CDR1 MNHEY, CDR2 SVGAGI. The CDR3 spans 14 residues. CDR3 loop: CASRPEAGANVLTF.

The chain has TRBV6-4 and TRBJ2-3; without DNA, the TCRdb call of TRBD2 cannot be checked. The V gene's germline CDR1 is MRHNA and CDR2 SNTAGT. This CDR3 has 15 residues. CDR3 region: CASSAGGTHTDTQYF.

This clonotype registers medium-sized (0.01 to 0.1%) by frequency. V and J are TRBV19 and TRBJ2-7; TCRdb outputs TRBD1, but without DNA this stays unchecked. Germline CDR1 and CDR2: LNHDA and SQIVND (reference sequence). This CDR3 contains 13 residues. This chain's CDR3 is CASSNRESYEQYF.

Considering frequency, this clonotype is medium-sized. The chain couples TRBV11-1 to TRBJ2-5; TCRdb calls TRBD2, which cannot be checked without DNA. From germline, CDR1 is SGHAT and CDR2 FQDESV (reference sequence). This CDR3 has 15 amino acids. The CDR3 reads CASRLNLGGQETQYF.

Considering frequency, this clonotype is medium-sized. The chain is built from TRBV19 and TRBJ2-7; without DNA, the TCRdb call of TRBD1 cannot be checked. There are 14 residues in the CDR3. CDR1 is LNHDA, CDR2 SQIVND, per germline (reference sequence). The CDR3 reads CASSTWTESYEQYF.

The chain links TRBV12-3 or TRBV12-4 to TRBJ1-2; the TCRdb D gene call, TRBD1, has no DNA to confirm it. The CDR3 is made up of 15 amino acids. This CDR3 reads CASSFPRGPADGYTF.